This TCR beta chain was recorded in a study of human T cells and chemical hapten exposure. The length of the CDR3 is 13 residues. V trimming: 7 bases; J trimming: 1 base; junction bases outside the gene matches: 3. Germline V CDR1 and CDR2: MNHEY, SVGAGI. MiXCR, applied by TCRdb to the RACE reads, yields one record per CDR3 protein. Among some 80,000 distinct CDR3 sequences listed, roughly 11% were seen once. This clonotype has ten or more counts. Time point noted: patch test 2, 6 weeks after DPC sensitization. Treatment meaning: therapeutic diphenylcyclopropenone sensitization with weekly scalp DPC. The origin of this receptor is a man younger than 35 with alopecia areata. Some clones in this sample may be carry-over from other donors' samples. The gene calls are TRBV6-5 and TRBJ1-1, with 7 bases fitting TRBD1. This sample comprised whole blood, obtained in connection with sensitization to the hapten diphenylcyclopropenone (DPC). The CDR3 nucleotides read TGTGCCAGCACTCAGGGGGGGAACACTGAAGCTTTCTTT. Residues: CASTQGGNTEAFF.